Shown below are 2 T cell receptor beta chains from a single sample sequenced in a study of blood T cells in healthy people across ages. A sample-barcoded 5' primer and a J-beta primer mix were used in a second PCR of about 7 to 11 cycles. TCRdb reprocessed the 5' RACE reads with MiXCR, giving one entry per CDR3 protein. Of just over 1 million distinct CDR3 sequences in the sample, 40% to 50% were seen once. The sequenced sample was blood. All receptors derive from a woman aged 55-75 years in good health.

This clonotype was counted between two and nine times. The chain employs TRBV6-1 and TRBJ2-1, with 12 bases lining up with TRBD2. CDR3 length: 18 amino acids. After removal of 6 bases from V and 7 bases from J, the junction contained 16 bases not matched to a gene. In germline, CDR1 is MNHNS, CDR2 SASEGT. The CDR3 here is CASSSPTPGLAGINEQFF. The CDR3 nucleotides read TGTGCCAGCAGCTCACCAACTCCGGGACTAGCGGGTATAAATGAGCAGTTCTTC.

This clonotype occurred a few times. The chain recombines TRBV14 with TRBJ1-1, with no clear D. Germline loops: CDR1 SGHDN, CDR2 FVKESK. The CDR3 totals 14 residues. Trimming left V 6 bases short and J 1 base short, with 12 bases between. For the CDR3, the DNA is TGTGCCAGCAGGTCCGGATTAAAGAACACTGAAGCTTTCTTT. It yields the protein CASRSGLKNTEAFF.